The 7 T cell receptor beta chains below all came from one sample that was sequenced in a study of blood T cell repertoires in COVID-19. The repertoire was sequenced with immunoSEQ multiplex PCR; TCRdb's copy has only in-frame clones and lacks some. The sample lists roughly 300,000 clones, 87% seen once, with around 8% in the top ten. Source material: peripheral blood. The receptors come from a woman in her 50s who had recovered from COVID-19.

This chain uses TRBV19 with TRBJ2-7, with D possibly TRBD1 on 6 matching bases. This CDR3 has 14 amino acids. In germline, CDR1 is LNHDA, CDR2 SQIVND (reference sequence). Trimming pared 4 bases from V and 1 base from J, leaving 11 bases between. Written as DNA, the CDR3 is TGTGCCAGTAGTAACGCAGGGGAATCCTACGAGCAGTACTTC. Encoded protein: CASSNAGESYEQYF.

The gene calls are TRBV5-4 and TRBJ2-1; TRBD1 agrees at 7 bases. Trimming removed 7 bases from V and 7 bases from J; junction bases left unmatched: 8. Germline V gene sequence: CDR1 SGHNT, CDR2 YYREEE (reference sequence). The CDR3 consists of 13 residues. For the CDR3, the DNA is TGTGCCAGCGGGAGACAGGGTAGGAATGAGCAGTTCTTC. Its translation: CASGRQGRNEQFF.

This sequence joins TRBV5-4 and TRBJ2-7; 8 bases align to TRBD2. The V gene end was trimmed by 4 bases and the J gene end by 6 bases; junction bases not matched to a gene: 9. The CDR3 loop spans 14 amino acids. In germline, CDR1 is SGHNT, CDR2 YYREEE (reference sequence). CDR3 in amino acids: CASSQGLVNGEQYF. CDR3 nucleotide sequence: TGTGCCAGCAGCCAGGGACTAGTTAACGGCGAGCAGTACTTC.

The chain combines TRBV2 with TRBJ1-2; TRBD1 matches at 8 bases. Per the germline V gene, CDR1 is SNHLY and CDR2 is FYNNEI. This CDR3 contains 13 residues. V was pared by 8 bases and J by 5 bases, with 7 bases of the junction left unmatched. Here the CDR3 DNA reads TGTGCCAGCGGGAGGGACAGGCTATATGGCTACACCTTC. This gives the protein CASGRDRLYGYTF.

This sequence joins TRBV19 and TRBJ1-1, with 11 nucleotides matching TRBD1. This CDR3 is 15 amino acids long. The germline CDR1 and CDR2 sequences are LNHDA and SQIVND (reference sequence). Trimming took 5 bases from V and 5 from J; bases not matched to a gene: 7. The CDR3 DNA reads TGTGCCAGTAGTCCCGGGACAGGGGGTCGAACTGAAGCTTTCTTT. Translating it yields CASSPGTGGRTEAFF.

The chain links TRBV15 to TRBJ1-1, with D perhaps matching TRBD1 (5 bases). Between the trimmed V and J ends, which lost 8 bases and 5 bases, there was a span of 18 bases. The CDR3 is 14 amino acids. The germline gives CDR1 LNHNV, CDR2 YYDKDF (reference sequence). The CDR3: CATGGLTGETEAFF. CDR3 in DNA: TGTGCCACCGGTGGGCTGACGGGGGAGACTGAAGCTTTCTTT.

The chain couples TRBV5-4 to TRBJ2-1, with D possibly TRBD2 on 6 matching bases. Germline V gives CDR1 SGHNT, CDR2 YYREEE (reference sequence). The CDR3 has 16 amino acids. V was clipped by 3 bases and J by 4 bases, with 17 bases between them. The CDR3 loop reads CASSSGLIGSYNEQFF. The CDR3 DNA sequence: TGTGCCAGCAGCTCCGGACTGATCGGGAGTTACAATGAGCAGTTCTTC. The complete variable domain, with remaining parts taken from reference TRBV5-4 and TRBJ2-1, reads ETGVTQSPTHLIKTRGQQVTLRCSSQSGHNTVSWYQQALGQGPQFIFQYYREEENGRGNFPPRFSGLQFPNYSSELNVNALELDDSALYLCASSSGLIGSYNEQFFGPGTRLTVL.